Reported below is one T cell receptor beta chain. These data come from a study of blood T cell repertoires in COVID-19. For the study at large: The study drew acute and convalescent COVID-19 samples from the United States, Italy and Spain.

Original processing notes: Reference gene primer amplification yielded estimated nucleated cell counts. Profiled with immunoSEQ multiplex PCR; TCRdb holds only in-frame clones, not every one. D and trimming come from the DNA, and the V and J calls and clone size come from that table. The table lists under 250,000 clones, roughly 77% of them singletons, with 6% in the top ten. Sequenced material: peripheral blood. The source is a woman aged 40 to 50 with COVID-19, enrolled during active disease.

Here the CDR3 DNA reads TGTGCCAGCAGCACCGGACAGGGGGCCTACGAGCAGTACTTC. It encodes CASSTGQGAYEQYF. The chain combines TRBV9 with TRBJ2-7; 10 positions agree with TRBD1. Looked up from germline, CDR1 is SGDLS and CDR2 is YYNGEE. The V segment lost 4 bases and the J segment 2 bases; nucleotides outside the gene matches: 3. The CDR3 length is 14 residues.